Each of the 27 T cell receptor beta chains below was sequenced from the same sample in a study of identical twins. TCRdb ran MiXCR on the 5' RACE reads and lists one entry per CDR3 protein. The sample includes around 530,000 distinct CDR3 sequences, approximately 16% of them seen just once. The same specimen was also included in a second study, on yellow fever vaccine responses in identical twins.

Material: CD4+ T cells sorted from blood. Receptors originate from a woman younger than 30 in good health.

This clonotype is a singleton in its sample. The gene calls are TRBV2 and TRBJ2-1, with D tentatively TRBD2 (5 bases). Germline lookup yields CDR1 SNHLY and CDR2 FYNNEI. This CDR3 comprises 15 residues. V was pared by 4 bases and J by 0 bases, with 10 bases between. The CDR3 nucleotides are TGTGCCAGCAGTGGGATGGGGAGCTCCTACAATGAGCAGTTCTTC. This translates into CASSGMGSSYNEQFF.

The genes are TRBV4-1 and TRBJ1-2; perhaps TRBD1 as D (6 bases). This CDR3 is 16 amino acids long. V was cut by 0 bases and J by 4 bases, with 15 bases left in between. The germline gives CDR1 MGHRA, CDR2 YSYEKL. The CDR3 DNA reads TGCGCCAGCAGCCAAGAGTTACTCGGACAGATCTATGGCTACACCTTC. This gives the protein CASSQELLGQIYGYTF.

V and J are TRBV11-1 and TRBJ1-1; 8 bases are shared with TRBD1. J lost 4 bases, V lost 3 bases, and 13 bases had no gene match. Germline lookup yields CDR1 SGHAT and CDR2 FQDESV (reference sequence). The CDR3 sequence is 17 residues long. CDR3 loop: CASSFLGQGAPGTEAFF. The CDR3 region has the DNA TGTGCCAGCAGCTTCCTGGGCCAGGGGGCCCCTGGCACTGAAGCTTTCTTT.

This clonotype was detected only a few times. The CDR3 DNA follows: TGTGCCAGCAGTTTATTGGGAGTGGCGGGGAAACTGTTTTTT. Translation: CASSLLGVAGKLFF. The rearrangement links TRBV28 to TRBJ1-4; D unclear. Trimming took off 1 base at V and 11 bases at J, with 14 bases between the two ends. Per the germline V gene, CDR1 is MDHEN and CDR2 is SYDVKM. This CDR3 has 14 amino acids.

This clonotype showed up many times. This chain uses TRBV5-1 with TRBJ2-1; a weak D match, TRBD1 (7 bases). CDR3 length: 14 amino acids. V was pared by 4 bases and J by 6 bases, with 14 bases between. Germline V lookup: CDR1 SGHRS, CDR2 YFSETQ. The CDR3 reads CASSRGGGRNEQFF. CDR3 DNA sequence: TGCGCCAGCAGCCGAGGAGGGGGCCGCAATGAGCAGTTCTTC.

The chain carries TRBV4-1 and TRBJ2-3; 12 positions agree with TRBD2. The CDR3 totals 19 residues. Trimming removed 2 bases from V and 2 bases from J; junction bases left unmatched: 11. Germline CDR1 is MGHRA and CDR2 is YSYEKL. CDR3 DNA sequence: TGCGCCAGCAGCCAATTGACTAGCGGGGGACGCACCTTCACAGATACGCAGTATTTT. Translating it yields CASSQLTSGGRTFTDTQYF.

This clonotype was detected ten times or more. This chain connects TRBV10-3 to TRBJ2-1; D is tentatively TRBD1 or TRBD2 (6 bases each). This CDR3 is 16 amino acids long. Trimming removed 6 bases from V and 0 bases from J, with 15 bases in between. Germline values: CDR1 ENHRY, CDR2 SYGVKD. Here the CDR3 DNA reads TGTGCCATCAGCCTACAGGGTAGCGGCTCCTACAATGAGCAGTTCTTC. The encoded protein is CAISLQGSGSYNEQFF.

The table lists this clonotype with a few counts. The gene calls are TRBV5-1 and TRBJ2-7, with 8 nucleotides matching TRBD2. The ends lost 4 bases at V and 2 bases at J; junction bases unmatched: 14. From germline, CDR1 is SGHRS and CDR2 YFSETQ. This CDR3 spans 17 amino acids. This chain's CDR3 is CASSVGARGRLPYEQYF. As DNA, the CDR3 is TGCGCCAGCAGCGTAGGTGCCCGCGGGAGGCTTCCCTACGAGCAGTACTTC.

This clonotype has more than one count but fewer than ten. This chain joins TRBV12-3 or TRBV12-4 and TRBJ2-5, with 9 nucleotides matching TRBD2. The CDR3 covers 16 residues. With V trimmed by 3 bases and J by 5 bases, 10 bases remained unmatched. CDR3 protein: CASSLSLAGGWETQYF. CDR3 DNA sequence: TGTGCCAGCAGTTTGTCCCTGGCGGGAGGGTGGGAGACCCAGTACTTC.

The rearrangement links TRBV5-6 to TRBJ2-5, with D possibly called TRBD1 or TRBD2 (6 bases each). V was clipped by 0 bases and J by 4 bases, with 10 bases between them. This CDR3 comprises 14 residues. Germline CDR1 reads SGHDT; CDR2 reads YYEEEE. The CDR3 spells CASSLEGGPETQYF. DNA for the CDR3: TGTGCCAGCAGCTTGGAGGGGGGCCCAGAGACCCAGTACTTC.

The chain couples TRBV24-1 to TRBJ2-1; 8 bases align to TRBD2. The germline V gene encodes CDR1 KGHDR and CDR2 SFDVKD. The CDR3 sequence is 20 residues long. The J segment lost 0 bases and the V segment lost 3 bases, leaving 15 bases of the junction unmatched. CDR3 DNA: TGTGCCACCAGTGATCCAAGGGTGGAGCGGGGGATGAGCTCCTACAATGAGCAGTTCTTC. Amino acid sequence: CATSDPRVERGMSSYNEQFF.

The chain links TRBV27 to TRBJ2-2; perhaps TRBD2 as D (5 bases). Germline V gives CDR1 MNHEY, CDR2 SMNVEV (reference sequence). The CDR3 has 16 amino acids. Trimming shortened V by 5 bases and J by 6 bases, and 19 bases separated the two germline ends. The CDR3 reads CASSPQRQYGAGELFF. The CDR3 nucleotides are TGTGCCAGCAGTCCCCAGCGGCAATATGGTGCCGGGGAGCTGTTTTTT.

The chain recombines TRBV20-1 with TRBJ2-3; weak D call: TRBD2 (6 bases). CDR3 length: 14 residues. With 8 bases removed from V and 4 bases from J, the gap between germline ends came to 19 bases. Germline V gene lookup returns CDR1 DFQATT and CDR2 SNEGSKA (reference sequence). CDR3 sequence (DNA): TGCAGTAAACTGGAAAGCGGGTTGTCAGATACGCAGTATTTT. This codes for CSKLESGLSDTQYF.

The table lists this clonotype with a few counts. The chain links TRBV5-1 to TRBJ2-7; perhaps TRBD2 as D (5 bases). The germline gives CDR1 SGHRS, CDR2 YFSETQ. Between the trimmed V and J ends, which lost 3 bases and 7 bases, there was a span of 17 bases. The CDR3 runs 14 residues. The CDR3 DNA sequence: TGCGCCAGCAGCTCGGACGGACGGGGATTGGAGCAGTACTTC. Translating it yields CASSSDGRGLEQYF.

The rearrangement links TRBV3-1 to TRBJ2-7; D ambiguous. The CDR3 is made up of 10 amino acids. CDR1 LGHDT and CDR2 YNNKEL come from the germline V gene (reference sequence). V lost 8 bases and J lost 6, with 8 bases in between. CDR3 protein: CASRRSEQYV. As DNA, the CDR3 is TGTGCCAGCCGACGGTCCGAGCAGTACGTC.

The CDR3 sequence is CASSPGQDRYGYTF. CDR3 bases: TGTGCCAGCAGCCCTGGACAGGATCGATATGGCTACACCTTC. The J gene is TRBJ1-2, the V gene TRBV5-4, with 7 nucleotides matching TRBD1. The CDR3 consists of 14 residues. CDR1 is SGHNT, CDR2 YYREEE, per germline (reference sequence). V shed 4 bases, J shed 5 bases, and the junction held 8 bases outside the gene matches.

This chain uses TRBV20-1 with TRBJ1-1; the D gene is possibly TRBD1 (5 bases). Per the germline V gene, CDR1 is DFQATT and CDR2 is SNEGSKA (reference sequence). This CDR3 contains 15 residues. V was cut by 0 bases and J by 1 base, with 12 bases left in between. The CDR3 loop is CSARDHRGSNTEAFF. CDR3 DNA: TGCAGTGCTAGAGATCATAGGGGTTCGAACACTGAAGCTTTCTTT.

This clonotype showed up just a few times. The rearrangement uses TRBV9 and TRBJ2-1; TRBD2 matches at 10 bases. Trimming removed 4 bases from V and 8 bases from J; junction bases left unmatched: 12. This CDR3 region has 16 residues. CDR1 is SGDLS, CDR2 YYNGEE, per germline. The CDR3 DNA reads TGTGCCAGCAGCCCGGGGCTAGCGGGGGAGGTTCATGAGCAGTTCTTC. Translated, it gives CASSPGLAGEVHEQFF. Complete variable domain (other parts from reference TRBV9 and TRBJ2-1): DSGVTQTPKHLITATGQRVTLRCSPRSGDLSVYWYQQSLDQGLQFLIQYYNGEERAKGNILERFSAQQFPDLHSELNLSSLELGDSALYFCASSPGLAGEVHEQFFGPGTRLTVL.

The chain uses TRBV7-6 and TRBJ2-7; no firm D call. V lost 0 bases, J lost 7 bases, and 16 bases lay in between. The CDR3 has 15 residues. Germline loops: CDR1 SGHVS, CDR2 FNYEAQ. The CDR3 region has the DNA TGTGCCAGCAGCTTAGCGTCGCTGGAAGGTTTTGAGCAGTACTTC. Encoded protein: CASSLASLEGFEQYF.

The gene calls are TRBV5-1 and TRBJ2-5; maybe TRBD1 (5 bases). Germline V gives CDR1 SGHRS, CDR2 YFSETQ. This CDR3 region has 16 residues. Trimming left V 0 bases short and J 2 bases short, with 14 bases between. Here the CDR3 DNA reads TGCGCCAGCAGCTTGGCCCAGGGTGGCGGACAAGAGACCCAGTACTTC. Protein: CASSLAQGGGQETQYF.

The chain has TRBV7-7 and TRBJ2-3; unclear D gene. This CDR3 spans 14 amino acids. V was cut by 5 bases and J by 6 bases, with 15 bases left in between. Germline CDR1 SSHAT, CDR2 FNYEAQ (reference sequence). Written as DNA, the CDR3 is TGTGCCAGCAGCCCCATGGGCAACCCCGATACGCAGTATTTT. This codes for CASSPMGNPDTQYF.

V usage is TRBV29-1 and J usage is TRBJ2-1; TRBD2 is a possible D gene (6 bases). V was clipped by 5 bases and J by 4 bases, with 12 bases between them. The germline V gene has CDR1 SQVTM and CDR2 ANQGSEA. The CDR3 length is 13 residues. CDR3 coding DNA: TGCAGCGTTTTGGCTAGCGTGTACAATGAGCAGTTCTTC. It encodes CSVLASVYNEQFF.

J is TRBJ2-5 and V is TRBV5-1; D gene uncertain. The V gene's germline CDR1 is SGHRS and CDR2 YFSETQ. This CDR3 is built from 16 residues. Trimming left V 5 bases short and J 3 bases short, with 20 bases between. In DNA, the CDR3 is TGCGCCAGCAGATCGTCCTTTAACGAGAAGAAAGAGACCCAGTACTTC. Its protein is CASRSSFNEKKETQYF.

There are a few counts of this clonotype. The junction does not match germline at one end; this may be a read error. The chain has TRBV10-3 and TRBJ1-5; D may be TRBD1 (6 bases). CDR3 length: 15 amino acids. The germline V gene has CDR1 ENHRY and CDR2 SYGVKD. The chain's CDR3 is CAIRESGESNQPQHF. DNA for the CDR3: TGTGCCATCCGTGAGTCAGGGGAGAGCAATCAGCCCCAGCATTTT.

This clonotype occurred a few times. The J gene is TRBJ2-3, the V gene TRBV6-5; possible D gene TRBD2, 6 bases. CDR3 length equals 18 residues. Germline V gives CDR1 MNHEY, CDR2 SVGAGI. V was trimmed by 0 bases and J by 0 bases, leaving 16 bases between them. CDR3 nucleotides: TGTGCCAGCAGTTACTCTATCCCGGGACTTCTAAGCACAGATACGCAGTATTTT. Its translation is CASSYSIPGLLSTDTQYF.

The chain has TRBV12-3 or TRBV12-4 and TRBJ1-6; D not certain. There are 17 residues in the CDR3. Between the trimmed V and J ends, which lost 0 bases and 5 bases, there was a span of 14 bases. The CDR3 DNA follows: TGTGCCAGCAGTTTAGCGCTACCCAAAGCCCATAATTCACCCCTCCACTTT. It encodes CASSLALPKAHNSPLHF.

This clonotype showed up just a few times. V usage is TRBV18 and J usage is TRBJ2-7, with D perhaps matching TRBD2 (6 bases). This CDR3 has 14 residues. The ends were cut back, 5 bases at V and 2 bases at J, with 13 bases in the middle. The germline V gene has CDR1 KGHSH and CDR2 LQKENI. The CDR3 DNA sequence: TGTGCCAGCTCAAAACGGGACTTCACCTACGAGCAGTACTTC. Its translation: CASSKRDFTYEQYF.